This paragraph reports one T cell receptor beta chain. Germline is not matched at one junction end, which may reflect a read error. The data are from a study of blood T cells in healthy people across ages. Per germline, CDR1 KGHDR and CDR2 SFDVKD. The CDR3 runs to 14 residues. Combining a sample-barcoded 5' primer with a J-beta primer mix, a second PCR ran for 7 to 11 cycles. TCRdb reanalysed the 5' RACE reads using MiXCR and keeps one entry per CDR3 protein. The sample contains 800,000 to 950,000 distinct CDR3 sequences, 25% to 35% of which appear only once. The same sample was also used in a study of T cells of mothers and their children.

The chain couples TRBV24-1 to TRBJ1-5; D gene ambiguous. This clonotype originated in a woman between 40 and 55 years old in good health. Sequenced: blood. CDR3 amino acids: CATSDPYSNHPQHF. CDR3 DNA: TGTGCCACCAGTGATCCCTATAGCAATCATCCCCAGCATTTT.